This T cell receptor (beta chain) was sequenced for a study of cytomegalovirus exposure and HLA in healthy donors. Notes on the study in general: Apart from CMV serostatus, no immune exposure information was available. In a later analysis, V- and J-gene trimming of beta chains associated with a DCLRE1C missense variant, replicated independently.

A note on this clone: The antigen is undetermined.

There were likely unrecorded immune exposures, though donors were nominally healthy when sampled. This PCR relied on a set of 60 Vbeta primers and 13 Jbeta primers. Method: immunoSEQ multiplex PCR; TCRdb's copy keeps in-frame clones and lacks some. The sample lists about 130,000 clones, about four fifths occurring once. The sequence was collected from a woman aged 55-70 years in good health and CMV-seropositive. Material for sequencing was PBMCs.

The chain's CDR3 is CASSLEVAGGSYNEQFF. The CDR3 DNA follows: TGTGCCAGCAGCTTAGAGGTCGCGGGGGGATCCTACAATGAGCAGTTCTTC. The chain links TRBV7-8 to TRBJ2-1; 8 bases line up with TRBD2. The CDR3 is made up of 17 amino acids. Germline CDR1 and CDR2: SGHVS and FQNEAQ. The ends lost 1 base at V and 1 base at J; junction bases unmatched: 6. The complete variable domain, with remaining parts taken from reference TRBV7-8 and TRBJ2-1, reads GAGVSQSPRYKVAKRGQDVALRCDPISGHVSLFWYQQALGQGPEFLTYFQNEAQLDKSGLPSDRFFAERPEGSVSTLKIQRTQQEDSAVYLCASSLEVAGGSYNEQFFGPGTRLTVL.